This T cell receptor (beta chain) was observed in a study of blood T cell repertoires in COVID-19. Germline assignment: CDR1 LNHDA and CDR2 SQIVND (reference sequence). Unmatched junction bases numbered 3, after V lost 1 base and J lost 3 bases. The CDR3 contains 14 residues. The study recruited exposed participants who had met a COVID-19 case within 2 weeks before entry. In the study's own analysis: Reference gene primer amplification in the assay estimated nucleated cell counts. This table comes from immunoSEQ multiplex PCR, and its TCRdb copy is limited to in-frame clones, with some not included. Clonal size and the V and J genes are those of that table, whereas D and trimming came from the DNA. The table records 220,000 or so clones, nearly 90% of them present only once.

This sequence originates from a man aged 25-40 years who had been exposed to COVID-19. Sequencing was performed on PBMCs or T cells enriched from blood (not recorded which). The chain couples TRBV19 to TRBJ2-7, with 7 bases identical to TRBD2. CDR3 sequence: CASSIVLADYEQYF. Here the CDR3 DNA reads TGTGCCAGTAGTATAGTTCTAGCGGACTACGAGCAGTACTTC.